This TCR beta chain was sequenced for a study of shared T cell receptors in the human thymus. Trimming removed 8 bases from V and 6 bases from J; junction bases left unmatched: 12. CDR3 length equals 15 residues. Germline V CDR1 and CDR2: LNHNV, YYDKDF (reference sequence). TCRdb keeps only in-frame clones here, not all; method: immunoSEQ multiplex PCR. The sample records roughly 700,000 clones, roughly 90% being singletons. The data also belong to a second study, concerning human thymus T cells. This second report adds: Thymus was obtained from resections taken during corrective heart surgery. There were highly overlapping thymic repertoires among unrelated individuals, as related research reported.

This receptor was taken from a boy less than two years old with a congenital heart defect. The chain combines TRBV15 with TRBJ1-5, with TRBD1 matching over 8 bases. Sequencing used thymocytes. DNA of the CDR3: TGTGCCACCCGAGACAGGGGAGTTCAGGGTCAGCCCCAGCATTTT. Its protein is CATRDRGVQGQPQHF.